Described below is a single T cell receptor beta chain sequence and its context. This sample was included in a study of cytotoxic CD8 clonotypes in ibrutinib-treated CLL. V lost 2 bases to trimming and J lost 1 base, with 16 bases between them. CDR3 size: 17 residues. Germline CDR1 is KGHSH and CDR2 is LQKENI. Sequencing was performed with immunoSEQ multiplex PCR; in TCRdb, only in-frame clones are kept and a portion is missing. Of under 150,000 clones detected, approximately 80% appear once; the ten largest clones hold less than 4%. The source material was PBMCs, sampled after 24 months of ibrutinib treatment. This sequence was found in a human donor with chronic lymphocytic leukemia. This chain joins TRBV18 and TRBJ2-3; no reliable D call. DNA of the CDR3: TGTGCCAGCTCACCAGGGCAGAGTAGCTGGGGCACAGATACGCAGTATTTT. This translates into CASSPGQSSWGTDTQYF.